The TCR beta chain under discussion was sequenced for a study of cytomegalovirus exposure and HLA in healthy donors. The study's findings and limits: Researchers reported from a later analysis that most CMV-associated TCR beta chains appeared HLA-restricted.

The CDR3 consists of 12 residues. Germline V gene lookup returns CDR1 LNHNV and CDR2 YYDKDF (reference sequence). 13 Jbeta primers and 60 Vbeta primers were used for the PCR. Only in-frame clones appear in the TCRdb table, and some are missing; sequencing was by immunoSEQ multiplex PCR. In the table there are about 95,000 clones, about 76% of which are singletons. As regards this clone: Its antigen is as yet unknown.

Sequenced material: PBMCs. The source is a woman aged 70-85 years in good health and CMV-seropositive. The chain is built from TRBV15 and TRBJ2-5; D not certain. The J call is doubtful: the DNA matches TRBJ2-7 better. CDR3 sequence: CATSRAYYEQYF. CDR3 coding DNA: TGTGCCACCAGCAGAGCTTACTACGAGCAGTACTTC.